This TCR beta chain was documented in a study of T cells in women clearing cervical HPV infection. Study context: Cases were women with histologically confirmed HPV16-related CIN3 or worse, including 2 invasive cancers. Study results and limitations: Combining TCR richness with V gene abundances gave roughly 0.8 AUC.

The data were produced by immunoSEQ multiplex PCR, yet TCRdb's version contains in-frame clones alone and is incomplete. This table lists some 33,000 clones. V dropped 0 bases and J dropped 4; count of bases not matched to a gene: 8. CDR3 size: 17 residues. Per germline, CDR1 GTSNPN and CDR2 SVGIG (reference sequence). In regard to this clone: As yet, its antigen is unknown. The CDR3 end is not reached by the read, which stops 3 residues before it; the germline J gene fills it in.

This receptor was taken from a woman between 18 and 75 years old with a cervical HPV16 infection that either progressed to CIN3+ or cleared (not recorded which). The chain combines TRBV30 with TRBJ2-2; TRBD1 aligns across 10 bases. Sequenced sample: blood buffy coat. The part of the CDR3 DNA that was read is TGTGCCTGGAGTGTAGACGGGACAGGGGTCGGCACCGGGGAG. It specifies CAWSVDGTGVGTGE. The entire CDR3 protein reads CAWSVDGTGVGTGELFF.